Given below is one TCR beta chain in context. V lost 3 bases and J lost 3, with 15 bases in between. Looked up from germline, CDR1 is SGDLS and CDR2 is YYNGEE. The length of the CDR3 is 16 residues. This sample was taken from a study of shared clonotypes between healthy human individuals. TCRdb's table, derived via immunoSEQ multiplex PCR, lists solely in-frame clones and lacks some. Seen here are about 2 million clones, about 95% observed once, and the top ten hold more than 0.1%. The clonotype was recovered from a young man in good health. The sample taken for sequencing was naive CD4+ T cells sorted from blood. Indicated subset: CD45RA+ positively selected. The gene calls are TRBV9 and TRBJ1-4; weak D call: TRBD1 (6 bases). CDR3 nucleotides: TGTGCCAGCAGCGAACAGGGTACGTCGGCTAATGAAAAACTGTTTTTT. It translates to CASSEQGTSANEKLFF. The variable domain in full, completed from reference TRBV9 and TRBJ1-4, reads DSGVTQTPKHLITATGQRVTLRCSPRSGDLSVYWYQQSLDQGLQFLIQYYNGEERAKGNILERFSAQQFPDLHSELNLSSLELGDSALYFCASSEQGTSANEKLFFGSGTQLSVL.